A single sample gave rise to the 15 T cell receptor beta chains below, sequenced in a study of monozygotic twins with cystic fibrosis. The table came from immunoSEQ multiplex PCR; TCRdb's copy has only in-frame clones and leaves some out. The table has 25,000 to 35,000 clones, around four fifths seen once. The sample comprised blood. The source of these receptors is a girl aged 2-10 years with cystic fibrosis.

This chain connects TRBV4-1 to TRBJ2-7; 8 bases align to TRBD1. The CDR3 spans 14 residues. The trim removed 3 bases at V and 4 bases at J, leaving 5 bases unmatched. Germline V CDR1 and CDR2: MGHRA, YSYEKL. The CDR3 spells CASSQVDREYEQYF. The CDR3 bases are TGCGCCAGCAGCCAGGTGGACAGGGAGTACGAGCAGTACTTC.

The chain uses TRBV9 and TRBJ2-1, with 8 bases identical to TRBD2. Germline V gives CDR1 SGDLS, CDR2 YYNGEE. The CDR3 loop spans 16 amino acids. The trim removed 0 bases at V and 13 bases at J, leaving 15 bases unmatched. CDR3 amino acids: CASSVGASGRGLDQFF. The CDR3 region has the DNA TGTGCCAGCAGCGTAGGGGCTAGCGGGCGGGGTTTAGATCAGTTCTTC.

CDR3 region: CASSDRGGVTYEQYF. CDR3 sequence (DNA): TGTGCCAGCAGCGATAGGGGAGGGGTAACCTACGAGCAGTACTTC. The chain links TRBV6-6 to TRBJ2-7, with 7 bases identical to TRBD2. J gave up 2 bases and V 6 bases, and 10 bases lay outside the gene matches. The germline V gene has CDR1 MNHNY and CDR2 SVGAGI (reference sequence). The length of the CDR3 is 15 residues.

The V and J genes are TRBV11-2 and TRBJ2-7, with 9 bases matching TRBD2. The CDR3 consists of 15 residues. Germline CDR1 reads SGHAT; CDR2 reads FQNNGV. J gave up 2 bases and V 1 base, and 3 bases lay outside the gene matches. CDR3 nucleotides: TGTGCCAGCAGCTTAGGCCTAGCGGGACCCTACGAGCAGTACTTC. Its translation is CASSLGLAGPYEQYF.

This clone was seen more than once but under ten times. The V call is TRBV10-1, the J call TRBJ1-1; no clear D gene. The CDR3 has 13 residues. The germline V gene has CDR1 WNHNN and CDR2 SYGVQD (reference sequence). V lost 4 bases and J lost 0, with 6 bases in between. DNA for the CDR3: TGCGCCAGCAGTGTCGAGCTGAACACTGAAGCTTTCTTT. The encoded protein is CASSVELNTEAFF.

This sequence joins TRBV6-1 and TRBJ2-3, with 13 bases aligning to TRBD2. Trimming took 3 bases from V and 13 from J; bases not matched to a gene: 7. The V gene's germline CDR1 is MNHNS and CDR2 SASEGT. This CDR3 has 14 residues. In nucleotides, the CDR3 is TGTGCCAGCAGTGAGGGGACTAGCGGGAATTACAAGTATTTT. Its translation is CASSEGTSGNYKYF.

Here the CDR3 reads CASSLSPAGGVNEQFF. The CDR3 nucleotides are TGCGCCAGCAGCCTAAGCCCAGCGGGAGGGGTCAATGAGCAGTTCTTC. The gene calls are TRBV4-1 and TRBJ2-1; 10 bases align to TRBD2. The V gene end was trimmed by 4 bases and the J gene end by 6 bases; junction bases not matched to a gene: 9. The germline CDR1 and CDR2 sequences are MGHRA and YSYEKL. This CDR3 is 16 amino acids long.

The chain uses TRBV10-3 and TRBJ2-7; D remains unclear. CDR3 size: 13 residues. In germline, CDR1 is ENHRY, CDR2 SYGVKD. Trimming stripped 0 bases from V and 6 bases from J, with 9 bases between. CDR3 coding DNA: TGTGCCATCAGTGAGTCGCTTGCCCCCGAGCAGTACTTC. Translation gives CAISESLAPEQYF.

The chain is built from TRBV28 and TRBJ1-2; no definite D call. The CDR3 spans 14 residues. V was trimmed by 10 bases and J by 1 base, leaving 16 bases between them. The V gene's germline CDR1 is MDHEN and CDR2 SYDVKM. CDR3 DNA: TGTGCCAATGGGCCGAGAGGGAATAACTATGGCTACACCTTC. Encoded protein: CANGPRGNNYGYTF.

This clone turned up a few times. The rearrangement joins TRBV7-2 to TRBJ1-2; no clear D gene. This CDR3 has 11 amino acids. The germline CDR1 and CDR2 sequences are SGHTA and FQGNSA. V was cut by 1 base and J by 3 bases, with 0 bases left in between. CDR3 region: CASSLDYGYTF. DNA of the CDR3: TGTGCCAGCAGCTTAGACTATGGCTACACCTTC.

The chain joins TRBV29-1 to TRBJ2-7, with D possibly matching TRBD2 (6 bases). The CDR3 extends over 15 amino acids. Germline assignment: CDR1 SQVTM and CDR2 ANQGSEA. Between the trimmed V and J ends, which lost 4 bases and 1 base, there was a span of 17 bases. As DNA, the CDR3 is TGCAGCGTTGTTTACCCCGGGAGTGGGTCCTACGAGCAGTACTTC. Its protein is CSVVYPGSGSYEQYF.

The rearrangement uses TRBV27 and TRBJ2-5, with D perhaps TRBD1 or TRBD2 (6 bases each). Germline-derived CDR1 and CDR2 are MNHEY and SMNVEV (reference sequence). Trimming took off 0 bases at V and 1 base at J, with 12 bases between the two ends. This CDR3 has 16 residues. The CDR3 reads CASSLSGGHFQETQYF. CDR3 in DNA: TGTGCCAGCAGTTTATCGGGGGGACATTTCCAAGAGACCCAGTACTTC.

This chain links TRBV5-1 with TRBJ2-1; D is ambiguous. Germline CDR1 SGHRS, CDR2 YFSETQ. V lost 2 bases and J 5 bases, leaving 11 bases between the germline ends. This CDR3 spans 14 amino acids. The DNA for the CDR3 is TGCGCCAGCAGCTTTCGGGCAGACCACAATGAGCAGTTCTTC. Residues: CASSFRADHNEQFF.

V usage is TRBV10-3 and J usage is TRBJ2-2, with D perhaps matching TRBD1 (6 bases). CDR3 length: 16 amino acids. Germline V lookup: CDR1 ENHRY, CDR2 SYGVKD. V was clipped by 3 bases and J by 5 bases, with 16 bases between them. This CDR3 is CAISEIRTVGTGELFF. CDR3 nucleotides: TGTGCCATCAGTGAAATACGGACAGTCGGGACCGGGGAGCTGTTTTTT.

The chain couples TRBV5-3 to TRBJ2-3; no reliable D call. TRBV5-3 is marked as an open reading frame, function uncertain. Trimming removed 3 bases at V and 0 bases at J, with 17 bases between. The CDR3 length is 17 residues. In DNA form, the CDR3 reads TGTGCCAGAAGCTCCCGTCGCCCCCTTACGAGCACAGATACGCAGTATTTT. It is translated as CARSSRRPLTSTDTQYF.